The sequence of this T cell receptor (beta chain) was determined in a study of response to subunit inactivated influenza vaccine. In this sample, this clonotype turned up a few times. One entry per CDR3 protein results from TCRdb running MiXCR on the RT-PCR reads. The sample carries about 540,000 distinct CDR3 sequences, less than 25% recorded once. The data were also submitted as part of a second study, on T cells expressing NK-cell markers. That source adds: It was by 5'RACE template switching with UMIs that TCR beta cDNA was made. HCMV seropositivity characterized seven of the eight sequenced donors, and seronegativity one. More than 5 donors showed dominant NKG2C+ clonotypes comprising roughly 1.0-7.0% of their CD8+ T cells. Four donors showed these clonotypes also leading the CD3+CD56-NKG2C+ fraction. The study did not resolve the HCMV specificity of expanded NKG2C+ T cell clones.

This material consisted of CD4+ T cells sorted from PBMCs, taken 11 to 12 days after vaccination. The TCR sequence derives from a middle-aged man who received an inactivated influenza vaccine.

In DNA form, the CDR3 reads TGTGCCAGCAGTTACAATTACGGGGGCTGGACAGATACGCAGTATTTT. Protein sequence: CASSYNYGGWTDTQYF. The chain links TRBV6-2 or TRBV6-3 to TRBJ2-3; D may be TRBD1 or TRBD2 (6 bases each). The CDR3 consists of 16 residues. CDR1 is MNHEY, CDR2 SVGEGT, per germline. V lost 2 bases to trimming and J lost 3 bases, with 15 bases between them.